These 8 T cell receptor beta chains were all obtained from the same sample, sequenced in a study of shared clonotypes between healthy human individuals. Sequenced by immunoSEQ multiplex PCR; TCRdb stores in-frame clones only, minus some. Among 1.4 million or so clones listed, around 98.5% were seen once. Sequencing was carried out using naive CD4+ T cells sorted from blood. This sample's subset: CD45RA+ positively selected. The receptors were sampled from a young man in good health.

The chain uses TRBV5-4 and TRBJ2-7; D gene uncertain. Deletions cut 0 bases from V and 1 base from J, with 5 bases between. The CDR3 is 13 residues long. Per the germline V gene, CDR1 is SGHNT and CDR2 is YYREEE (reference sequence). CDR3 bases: TGTGCCAGCAGCTTGGAACAGTCCTACGAGCAGTACTTC. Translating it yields CASSLEQSYEQYF.

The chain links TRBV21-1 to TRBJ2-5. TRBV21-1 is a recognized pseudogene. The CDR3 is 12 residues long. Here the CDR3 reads CASRGEKETQYF. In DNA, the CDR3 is TGTGCCAGCAGGGGGGAAAAAGAGACCCAGTACTTC.

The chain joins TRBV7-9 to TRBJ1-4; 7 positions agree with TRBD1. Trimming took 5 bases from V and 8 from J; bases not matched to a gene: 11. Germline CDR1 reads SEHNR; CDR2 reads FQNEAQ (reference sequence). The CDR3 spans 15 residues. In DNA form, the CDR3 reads TGTGCCAGCAGCAGCCCGACAGGGATACTCGAAAAACTGTTTTTT. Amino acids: CASSSPTGILEKLFF.

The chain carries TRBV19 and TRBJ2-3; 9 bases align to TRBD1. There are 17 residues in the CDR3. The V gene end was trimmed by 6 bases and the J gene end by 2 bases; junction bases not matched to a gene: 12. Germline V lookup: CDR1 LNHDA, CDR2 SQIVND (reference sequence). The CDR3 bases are TGTGCCAGTAGCCACGCCCGGGGACAGGGCAACACAGATACGCAGTATTTT. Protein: CASSHARGQGNTDTQYF.

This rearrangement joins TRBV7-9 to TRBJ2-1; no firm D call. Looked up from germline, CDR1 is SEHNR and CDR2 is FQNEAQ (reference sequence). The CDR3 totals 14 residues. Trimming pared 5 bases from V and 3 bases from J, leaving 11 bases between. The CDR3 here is CASSQRRDYNEQFF. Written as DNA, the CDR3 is TGTGCCAGCAGCCAAAGAAGGGACTACAATGAGCAGTTCTTC.

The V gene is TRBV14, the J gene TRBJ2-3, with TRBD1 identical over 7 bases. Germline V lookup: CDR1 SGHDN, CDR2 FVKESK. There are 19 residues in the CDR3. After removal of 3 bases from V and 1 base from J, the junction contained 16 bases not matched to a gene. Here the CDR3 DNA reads TGTGCCAGCAGCCATAGACAGGGACGGCCCCAAAGGGGCACAGATACGCAGTATTTT. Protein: CASSHRQGRPQRGTDTQYF.

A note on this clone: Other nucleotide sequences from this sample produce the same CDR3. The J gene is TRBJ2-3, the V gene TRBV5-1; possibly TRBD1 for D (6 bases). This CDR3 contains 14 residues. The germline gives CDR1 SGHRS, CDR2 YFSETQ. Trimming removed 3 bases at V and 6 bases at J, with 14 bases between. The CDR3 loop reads CASSSNTGLDTQYF. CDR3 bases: TGCGCCAGCAGCTCAAATACAGGGCTTGATACGCAGTATTTT.

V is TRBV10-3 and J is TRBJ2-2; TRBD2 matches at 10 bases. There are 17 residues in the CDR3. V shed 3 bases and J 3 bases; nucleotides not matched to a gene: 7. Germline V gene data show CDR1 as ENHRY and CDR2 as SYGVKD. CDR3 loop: CAISDPTSGTDTGELFF. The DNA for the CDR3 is TGTGCCATCAGTGACCCCACTAGCGGGACTGACACCGGGGAGCTGTTTTTT.